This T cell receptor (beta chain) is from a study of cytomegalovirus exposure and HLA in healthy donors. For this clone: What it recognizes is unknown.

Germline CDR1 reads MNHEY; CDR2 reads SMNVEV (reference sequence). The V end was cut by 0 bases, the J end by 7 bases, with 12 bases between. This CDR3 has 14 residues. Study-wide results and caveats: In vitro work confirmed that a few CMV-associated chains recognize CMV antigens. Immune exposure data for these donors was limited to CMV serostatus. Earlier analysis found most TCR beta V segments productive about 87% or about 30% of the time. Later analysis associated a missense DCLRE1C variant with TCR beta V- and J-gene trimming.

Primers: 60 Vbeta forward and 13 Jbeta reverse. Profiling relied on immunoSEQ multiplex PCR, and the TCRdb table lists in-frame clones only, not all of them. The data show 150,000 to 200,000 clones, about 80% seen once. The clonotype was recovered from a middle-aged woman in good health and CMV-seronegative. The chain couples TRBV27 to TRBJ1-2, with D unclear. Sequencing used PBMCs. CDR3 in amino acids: CASSLSPPSGGYTF. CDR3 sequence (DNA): TGTGCCAGCAGTTTATCCCCGCCCAGCGGTGGCTACACCTTC.